The sequence of this T cell receptor beta chain was determined in a study of control samples from healthy donors and cancer patients. Only in-frame clones appear in the TCRdb table, and some are missing; sequencing was by immunoSEQ multiplex PCR. In the table there are 90,000 to 150,000 clones, about 90% of which are singletons. The CDR3 spans 18 residues. Germline loops: CDR1 SNHLY, CDR2 FYNNEI. V was pared by 2 bases and J by 1 base, with 17 bases between. The chain has TRBV2 and TRBJ1-4; tentative D call: TRBD1 (5 bases). This sequence originates from a middle-aged man in good health. The sequencing sample was made of blood. The CDR3 coding sequence is TGTGCCAGCAGTGAAACGGGAACAGGCATTCGAACTAATGAAAAACTGTTTTTT. Protein: CASSETGTGIRTNEKLFF.